Sequencing of this T cell receptor beta chain was carried out in a study of cytomegalovirus exposure and HLA in healthy donors. Study-wide results and caveats: Upon later analysis, TCR association rates were observed to vary by HLA locus, being highest for DRB1 and lowest for HLA-C. In a later analysis, parvovirus B19, influenza, CMV and Epstein-Barr virus appeared linked to several top co-occurrence clusters.

To note about this clone: Its antigen is still unknown.

After removal of 4 bases from V and 8 bases from J, the junction contained 11 bases not matched to a gene. The CDR3 extends over 17 amino acids. Germline values: CDR1 LGHNA, CDR2 YSLEER. Those who donated were healthy bone marrow donors. The PCR was carried out with 60 Vbeta primers and 13 Jbeta primers. Here immunoSEQ multiplex PCR was the method, and the copy in TCRdb shows in-frame clones only, minus some. The sample holds fewer than 250,000 clones, over 60% seen once. The chain employs TRBV4-3 and TRBJ2-1; TRBD2 aligns across 13 bases. The TCR sequence derives from a woman in her 40s in good health and CMV-seronegative. Sequencing was performed on PBMCs. CDR3 residues: CASSRFGTSGKVDEQFF. For the CDR3, the DNA is TGCGCCAGCAGCCGTTTCGGGACTAGCGGGAAAGTGGATGAGCAGTTCTTC.